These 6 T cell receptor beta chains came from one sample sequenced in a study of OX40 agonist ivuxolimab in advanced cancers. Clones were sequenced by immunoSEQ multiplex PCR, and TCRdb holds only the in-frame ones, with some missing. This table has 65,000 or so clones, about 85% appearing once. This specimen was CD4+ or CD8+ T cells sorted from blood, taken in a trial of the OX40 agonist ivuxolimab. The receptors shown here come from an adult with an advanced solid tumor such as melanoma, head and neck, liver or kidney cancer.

The CDR3 coding sequence is TGTGCCAGCAGGGGGGAGTACAATGAGCAGTTCTTC. It specifies CASRGEYNEQFF. J is TRBJ2-1 and V is TRBV2; D may match TRBD1 or TRBD2 (5 bases each). With 6 bases removed from V and 4 bases from J, the gap between germline ends came to 7 bases. The germline gives CDR1 SNHLY, CDR2 FYNNEI. The CDR3 length is 12 residues.

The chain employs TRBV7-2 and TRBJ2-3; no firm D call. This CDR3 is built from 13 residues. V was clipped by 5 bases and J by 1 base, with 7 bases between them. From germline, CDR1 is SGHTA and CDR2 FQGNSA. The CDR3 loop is CASSTDRTDTQYF. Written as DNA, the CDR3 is TGTGCCAGCAGCACCGACCGCACAGATACGCAGTATTTT. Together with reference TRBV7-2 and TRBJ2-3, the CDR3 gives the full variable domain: GAGVSQSPSNKVTEKGKDVELRCDPISGHTALYWYRQSLGQGLEFLIYFQGNSAPDKSGLPSDRFSAERTGGSVSTLTIQRTQQEDSAVYLCASSTDRTDTQYFGPGTRLTVL.

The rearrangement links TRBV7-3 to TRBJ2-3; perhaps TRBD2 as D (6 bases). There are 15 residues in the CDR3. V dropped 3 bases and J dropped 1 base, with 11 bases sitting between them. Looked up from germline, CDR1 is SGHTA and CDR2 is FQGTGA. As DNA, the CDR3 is TGTGCCAGCAGCTTTGGGGGGATCGGCACAGATACGCAGTATTTT. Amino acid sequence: CASSFGGIGTDTQYF.

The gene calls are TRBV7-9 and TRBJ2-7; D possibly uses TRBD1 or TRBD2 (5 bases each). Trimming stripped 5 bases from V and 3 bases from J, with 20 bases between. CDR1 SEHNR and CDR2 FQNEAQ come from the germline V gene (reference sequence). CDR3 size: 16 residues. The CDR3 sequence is CASSQAPGATFYEQYF. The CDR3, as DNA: TGTGCCAGCAGCCAAGCCCCCGGGGCCACCTTCTACGAGCAGTACTTC.

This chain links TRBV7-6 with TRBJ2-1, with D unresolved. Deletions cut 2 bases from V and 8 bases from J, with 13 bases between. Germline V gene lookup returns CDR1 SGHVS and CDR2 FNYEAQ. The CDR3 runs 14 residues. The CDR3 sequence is CASSLTRFEDEQFF. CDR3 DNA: TGTGCCAGCAGCTTAACAAGGTTCGAGGATGAGCAGTTCTTC. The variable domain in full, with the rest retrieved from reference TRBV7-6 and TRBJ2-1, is GAGVSQSPRYKVTKRGQDVALRCDPISGHVSLYWYRQALGQGPEFLTYFNYEAQQDKSGLPNDRFSAERPEGSISTLTIQRTEQRDSAMYRCASSLTRFEDEQFFGPGTRLTVL.

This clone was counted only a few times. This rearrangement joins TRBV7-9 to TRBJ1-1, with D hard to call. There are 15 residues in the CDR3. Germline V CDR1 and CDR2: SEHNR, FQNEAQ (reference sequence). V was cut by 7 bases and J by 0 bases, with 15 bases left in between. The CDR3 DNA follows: TGTGCCAGCATCCAAGGCAGGCTCATGAACACTGAAGCTTTCTTT. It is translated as CASIQGRLMNTEAFF.